This T cell receptor (beta chain) emerged from a study of control samples from healthy donors and cancer patients. This table comes from immunoSEQ multiplex PCR, and its TCRdb copy is limited to in-frame clones, with some not included. The repertoire includes fewer than 200,000 clones, approximately 92% of them detected once, and about 1.4% sits in the top ten. Germline CDR1 SEHNR, CDR2 FQNEAQ (reference sequence). This CDR3 spans 14 amino acids. V gave up 5 bases and J gave up 5 bases, with 16 bases separating them. This chain uses TRBV7-9 with TRBJ2-7; no firm D call. The sequence was obtained from a man under 40 in good health. The sequencing input was blood. The chain's CDR3 is CASSRGLGNHEQYF. The DNA for the CDR3 is TGTGCCAGCAGCCGAGGTTTGGGTAACCACGAGCAGTACTTC.